This is a list of T cell receptor beta chains from one sample in a study of CD8+CD57+ T cells in acquired aplastic anemia. TCRdb re-called the reads with MiXCR, one entry per CDR3 protein. Seen here are hundreds of thousands of distinct CDR3 sequences, around 68% observed once, and the top ten hold around 4%. The sequenced sample was sorted CD4+, CD8+, or CD8+CD57+ T cells (not recorded which) from PBMCs. The receptors come from a human donor in good health, serving as a control. The CDR3 runs from the conserved cysteine through the conserved F or W. A row's size may be missing; if present it is once, few, many or a size class.

NA	TRBV7-2	TRBJ2-2	CASSPQGGSGEKLLFF
NA	TRBV2	NA	CASSGGVAARELFF
NA	TRBV29-1	TRBJ1-6	CSVRTDGVNSPLHF
NA	TRBV7-6	TRBJ1-5	CASSRQSGQPQHF
many	TRBV7-7	TRBJ1-6	CASSPSRYSPLHF
many	TRBV6-2/TRBV6-3	TRBJ1-1	CASSFKGRNTEAFF
NA	TRBV11-2	TRBJ2-7	CASSPDGLWRLAGYEQYF
many	TRBV5-1	TRBJ1-1	CASSQVRQNTEAFF
NA	TRBV25-1	TRBJ2-7	CASNRDRDYEQYF
NA	TRBV6-5	TRBJ1-5	CASSYPTVYSNQPQHF
NA	TRBV7-2	TRBJ2-5	CASSQWALGTEAF
once	TRBV7-2	TRBJ2-7	CASSLLMGSTSYEQYF
NA	TRBV12-3/TRBV12-4	TRBJ2-5	CASSPGLLQETQYF
NA	TRBV20-1	TRBJ1-5	CSARANCRTGYGNQPQHF
NA	TRBV5-1	TRBJ2-7	CASRVVYRDSYEQYF
NA	TRBV7-2	TRBJ1-4	CASSHPATGGKSPFF
NA	TRBV2	TRBJ2-7	CASKPGQGSYEQYF
NA	TRBV7-2	TRBJ1-2	CASSKGTGVHGYTF
NA	TRBV20-1	TRBJ2-7	CSATHRYGPYF
NA	TRBV25-1	TRBJ2-7	CASRLKDERVPQHF
once	TRBV2	TRBJ1-4	CASSLRRVVGELFF
NA	TRBV19	TRBJ2-7	CASSIGSRLTDTQYF
NA	TRBV7-3	TRBJ2-1	CASSLATGQSYEHF
NA	TRBV5-1	TRBJ1-2	CASSAQASSTYTF
NA	TRBV5-1	TRBJ1-2	CASSLAAAVYGYTF
NA	TRBV19	TRBJ1-2	CASSRPGSRVPQANYGYTF
NA	TRBV20-1	TRBJ1-5	CSVVGDSNEPQHF
many	TRBV20-1	TRBJ1-5	CSARVQKRGDQPQHF
NA	TRBV7-2	TRBJ2-3	CASSSEGGREPQQQYF
once	TRBV20-1	TRBJ1-2	CRARDPDGNYGYTF
many	TRBV6-6	TRBJ2-3	CASSYGESDTQYF
many	TRBV6-1	TRBJ1-6	CASSERAPLHF
NA	TRBV2	TRBJ1-1	CASSREVGTEAFF
NA	TRBV5-1	TRBJ2-5	CASSPDPFYDTQYF
NA	TRBV20-1	TRBJ2-3	CGGAGGTDTQYF
once	TRBV7-3	TRBJ1-6	CASSPRTGGKEKPPLHF
once	TRBV7-2	TRBJ2-2	CASSLGGNQETQYFF
NA	TRBV7-8	TRBJ2-7	CASSLTTSGRSEQYF
NA	TRBV19	TRBJ1-2	CASSIGQGAYGYTF
NA	TRBV7-9	TRBJ2-5	CASSSVAGDNPETQYF
NA	TRBV12-3/TRBV12-4	TRBJ2-1	CASSVVPSGGEQFF
NA	TRBV7-2	TRBJ2-5	CASSLKASGQEQQTQYF
NA	TRBV20-1	TRBJ2-3	CSARDPQYKQYF
NA	TRBV20-1	TRBJ2-1	CSVSRQGVNNEQFF
many	TRBV7-2	TRBJ2-1	CASSPRLAGDNEQFF
NA	TRBV7-7	TRBJ2-7	CASSAGTSGGNYEQYF
few	TRBV30	TRBJ2-1	CAFRLGQGAQGQFF
NA	TRBV7-3	TRBJ2-3	CASSLEGGAGSSQYF
many	TRBV30	TRBJ2-7	CAYSKDRGTYEQYF
NA	TRBV5-1	TRBJ2-3	CASSQETGPDTQYF
NA	TRBV7-3	TRBJ1-2	CASSLEKVGYTF
NA	TRBV2	TRBJ1-2	CASTLGGEPLGGYTF
NA	TRBV5-1	TRBJ2-7	CASSLTGVGPF
NA	TRBV6-4	TRBJ1-5	CASKQQGGNQPQHF
once	TRBV20-1	TRBJ2-3	CSARLSLGSDTQYF
once	TRBV7-2	TRBJ2-5	CASSSTAPQGGSETQYF
NA	TRBV7-8	TRBJ2-7	CASSDPIIGSYEQYF
NA	TRBV5-1	TRBJ2-2	CASSFQGNYGVRELFF
NA	TRBV12-3/TRBV12-4	TRBJ1-6	CASSSDNGVYNSPLHF